A selection of T cell receptor beta chains follows, all from one sample in a study of blood T cell repertoires in COVID-19. TCRdb keeps only in-frame clones here, not all; method: immunoSEQ multiplex PCR. There are approximately 180,000 clones in the sample; roughly 90% occur only once, and about 0.54% lies in the top ten. The sample comprised peripheral blood. All receptors come from a man aged 45 to 65 with acute or convalescent COVID-19. CDR3s include the opening cysteine and the closing phenylalanine or tryptophan. A D gene is named only where the DNA matches it firmly. Clone size is given for some rows only: seen once, a few or many times, or a class if the clone is expanded.

cdr3_nt: TGTGCCATCAAAATTGACAGGGATAATTCACCCCTCCACTTT
cdr3_aa: CAIKIDRDNSPLHF
j_call: TRBJ1-6
v_call: TRBV10-3
d_call: TRBD1
clone_size: .

cdr3_nt: TGTGCCAGCAGCCCAGGGGGCGCCCACAATGAGCAGTTCTTC
cdr3_aa: CASSPGGAHNEQFF
j_call: TRBJ2-1
v_call: TRBV27
d_call: TRBD1
clone_size: .

cdr3_nt: TGTGCCAGCAGTTTAGGTCAAACTAGCGGAAACAATGAGCAGTTCTTC
cdr3_aa: CASSLGQTSGNNEQFF
j_call: TRBJ2-1
v_call: TRBV27
d_call: TRBD2
clone_size: .

cdr3_nt: TGCGCCAGCAGTCCTAGGCAGAATTACGAGCAGTACTTC
cdr3_aa: CASSPRQNYEQYF
j_call: TRBJ2-7
v_call: TRBV5-1
d_call: .
clone_size: .

cdr3_nt: TGTGCCAGCACGTATACAGGGAACACCGGGGAGCTGTTTTTT
cdr3_aa: CASTYTGNTGELFF
j_call: TRBJ2-2
v_call: TRBV3-1/TRBV3-2
d_call: .
clone_size: .

cdr3_nt: TGTGCCAGCGCAGCCGGGACTGCTAACTATGGCTACACCTTC
cdr3_aa: CASAAGTANYGYTF
j_call: TRBJ1-2
v_call: TRBV2
d_call: .
clone_size: .

cdr3_nt: TGTGCCAGTAGTGGACGACTAGCGGGGGGACCCAATGAGCAGTTCTTC
cdr3_aa: CASSGRLAGGPNEQFF
j_call: TRBJ2-1
v_call: TRBV19
d_call: TRBD2
clone_size: .

cdr3_nt: TGTGCCAGCAGTTTCCCCAGGGGAGAATATGGCTACACCTTC
cdr3_aa: CASSFPRGEYGYTF
j_call: TRBJ1-2
v_call: TRBV28
d_call: .
clone_size: .

cdr3_nt: TGCAGCGTCTGTTTTGGGCTTAATTCACCCCTCCACTTT
cdr3_aa: CSVCFGLNSPLHF
j_call: TRBJ1-6
v_call: TRBV29-1
d_call: .
clone_size: .

cdr3_nt: TGTGCCAGCAGCTTAGCCCCGGGGGGGAGCGGGGACACAGATACGCAGTATTTT
cdr3_aa: CASSLAPGGSGDTDTQYF
j_call: TRBJ2-3
v_call: TRBV7-8
d_call: TRBD2
clone_size: .

cdr3_nt: TGTGCCAGCAGTTTATTTTCAGGGTACGAGCAGTACTTC
cdr3_aa: CASSLFSGYEQYF
j_call: TRBJ2-7
v_call: TRBV27
d_call: .
clone_size: .

cdr3_nt: TGTGCCAGCAGCTCCCGGGTAGCGGTTCTAGCAAGAGATACGCAGTATTTT
cdr3_aa: CASSSRVAVLARDTQYF
j_call: TRBJ2-3
v_call: TRBV7-9
d_call: .
clone_size: .

cdr3_nt: TGTGCCAGCAGTGACGGGACAGTGGCTGAAAAACTGTTTTTT
cdr3_aa: CASSDGTVAEKLFF
j_call: TRBJ1-4
v_call: TRBV2
d_call: TRBD1
clone_size: .

cdr3_nt: TGTGCCAGCAGCCAACAGGGACAGGGGGCTAACGGCAATCAGCCCCAGCATTTT
cdr3_aa: CASSQQGQGANGNQPQHF
j_call: TRBJ1-5
v_call: TRBV4-2
d_call: TRBD1
clone_size: .

cdr3_nt: TGTGCCGTCACAGGGGCAGGAAACACCATATATTTT
cdr3_aa: CAVTGAGNTIYF
j_call: TRBJ1-3
v_call: TRBV6-5
d_call: TRBD1
clone_size: .

cdr3_nt: TGTGCCAGCAGTTACGGCCAGGGGCTCGGCGAGCAGTACTTC
cdr3_aa: CASSYGQGLGEQYF
j_call: TRBJ2-7
v_call: TRBV6-5
d_call: .
clone_size: .

cdr3_nt: TGTGCCAGCAGTTACTCGAGCCTAGCGGATGACAATGAGCAGTTCTTC
cdr3_aa: CASSYSSLADDNEQFF
j_call: TRBJ2-1
v_call: TRBV6-5
d_call: TRBD2
clone_size: .

cdr3_nt: TGTGCCAGCAGCTTAGGACGGACAGGGGGCTACGAGCAGTACTTC
cdr3_aa: CASSLGRTGGYEQYF
j_call: TRBJ2-7
v_call: TRBV7-8
d_call: TRBD1
clone_size: .

cdr3_nt: TGTGCCAGCAGTACTGCGGCTATAAATCAGCCCCAGCATTTT
cdr3_aa: CASSTAAINQPQHF
j_call: TRBJ1-5
v_call: TRBV6-5
d_call: .
clone_size: .

cdr3_nt: TGTGCCATCAGTGGGGGACAGGAGCAGGGCTACACCTTC
cdr3_aa: CAISGGQEQGYTF
j_call: TRBJ1-2
v_call: TRBV10-3
d_call: TRBD1
clone_size: .

cdr3_nt: TGTGCCAGCAGTTTAGGTGCGGGGCAGGGTCAGCCCCAGCATTTT
cdr3_aa: CASSLGAGQGQPQHF
j_call: TRBJ1-5
v_call: TRBV27
d_call: .
clone_size: once

cdr3_nt: TGTGCCAGCAGTCTTCAGCCCCAGGGACTAGCGGGAGGGTTTTGGGGGTCCTACAATGAGCAGTTCTTC
cdr3_aa: CASSLQPQGLAGGFWGSYNEQFF
j_call: TRBJ2-1
v_call: TRBV27
d_call: TRBD2
clone_size: few

cdr3_nt: TGCGCCAGCAGCTTCGGGACAGGGGGCTCCGAGCAGTACTTC
cdr3_aa: CASSFGTGGSEQYF
j_call: TRBJ2-7
v_call: TRBV5-1
d_call: TRBD1
clone_size: .

cdr3_nt: TGTGCCAGCAGCGTAGGAGGGCGAGATACGCAGTATTTT
cdr3_aa: CASSVGGRDTQYF
j_call: TRBJ2-3
v_call: TRBV9
d_call: .
clone_size: .

cdr3_nt: TGTGCCAGCAGCCTGGGACAGATTCCAACTAATGAAAAACTGTTTTTT
cdr3_aa: CASSLGQIPTNEKLFF
j_call: TRBJ1-4
v_call: TRBV2
d_call: TRBD1
clone_size: .

cdr3_nt: TGTGCCAGCACGGGGACACCGACCACCTATGGCTACACCTTC
cdr3_aa: CASTGTPTTYGYTF
j_call: TRBJ1-2
v_call: TRBV28
d_call: .
clone_size: .

cdr3_nt: TGTGCCAGCAGCAAACCCGGAACAGGACAGTACCTCTCACCCCTCCACTTT
cdr3_aa: CASSKPGTGQYLSPLHF
j_call: TRBJ1-6
v_call: TRBV21-1
d_call: .
clone_size: .

cdr3_nt: TGTGCCAGCAGTTTCGACAGGGTGAATTCACCCCTCCACTTT
cdr3_aa: CASSFDRVNSPLHF
j_call: TRBJ1-6
v_call: TRBV28
d_call: TRBD1
clone_size: .

cdr3_nt: TGTGCCAGTAGTATTCTAGCGGGGTATTACAATGAGCAGTTCTTC
cdr3_aa: CASSILAGYYNEQFF
j_call: TRBJ2-1
v_call: TRBV19
d_call: TRBD2
clone_size: .

cdr3_nt: TGTGCCAGCAGTCGACAGGGGGGAGACTATGGCTACACCTTC
cdr3_aa: CASSRQGGDYGYTF
j_call: TRBJ1-2
v_call: TRBV7-9
d_call: TRBD1
clone_size: .

cdr3_nt: TGTGCCTGGAGTGCAGTCTCTGGGGCCAACGTCCTGACTTTC
cdr3_aa: CAWSAVSGANVLTF
j_call: TRBJ2-6
v_call: TRBV30
d_call: .
clone_size: .

cdr3_nt: TGTGCCAGCAGCCAAGGGGGCGGCTACACCTTC
cdr3_aa: CASSQGGGYTF
j_call: TRBJ1-2
v_call: TRBV4-2
d_call: .
clone_size: .

cdr3_nt: TGTGCCAGCAGCTTATCGGGGACAGGGGGCCGGACCGGGGAGCTGTTTTTT
cdr3_aa: CASSLSGTGGRTGELFF
j_call: TRBJ2-2
v_call: TRBV7-2
d_call: TRBD1
clone_size: .

cdr3_nt: TGCGCCAGCAGCTCCGGGACAGTTAATGAAAAACTGTTTTTT
cdr3_aa: CASSSGTVNEKLFF
j_call: TRBJ1-4
v_call: TRBV5-1
d_call: TRBD1
clone_size: .

cdr3_nt: TGTGCCAGCAGTCTCGACAGGGCGCGTGGCTACACCTTC
cdr3_aa: CASSLDRARGYTF
j_call: TRBJ1-2
v_call: TRBV28
d_call: TRBD1
clone_size: .

cdr3_nt: TGTGCCAGCAGCCGAATCGCCTGGGACGACAGGGGTGGCGATGAGCAGTTCTTC
cdr3_aa: CASSRIAWDDRGGDEQFF
j_call: TRBJ2-1
v_call: TRBV5-5
d_call: TRBD1
clone_size: .

cdr3_nt: TGTGCCAGCAGGCCGAACCCGACTAGCTTAACGCTAAGGACGCAGTATTTT
cdr3_aa: CASRPNPTSLTLRTQYF
j_call: TRBJ2-3
v_call: TRBV28
d_call: TRBD2
clone_size: .

cdr3_nt: TGTGCTAGTGGCTCGGGACAGGGGAACACTGAAGCTTTCTTT
cdr3_aa: CASGSGQGNTEAFF
j_call: TRBJ1-1
v_call: TRBV12-5
d_call: TRBD1
clone_size: .

cdr3_nt: TGTGCCAGCAGTCTGGGCAACTATGGCTACACCTTC
cdr3_aa: CASSLGNYGYTF
j_call: TRBJ1-2
v_call: TRBV28
d_call: .
clone_size: .

cdr3_nt: TGTGCCAGCAGCCCGGACAGGGGGCCTGGAAACACCATATATTTT
cdr3_aa: CASSPDRGPGNTIYF
j_call: TRBJ1-3
v_call: TRBV7-2
d_call: TRBD1
clone_size: once